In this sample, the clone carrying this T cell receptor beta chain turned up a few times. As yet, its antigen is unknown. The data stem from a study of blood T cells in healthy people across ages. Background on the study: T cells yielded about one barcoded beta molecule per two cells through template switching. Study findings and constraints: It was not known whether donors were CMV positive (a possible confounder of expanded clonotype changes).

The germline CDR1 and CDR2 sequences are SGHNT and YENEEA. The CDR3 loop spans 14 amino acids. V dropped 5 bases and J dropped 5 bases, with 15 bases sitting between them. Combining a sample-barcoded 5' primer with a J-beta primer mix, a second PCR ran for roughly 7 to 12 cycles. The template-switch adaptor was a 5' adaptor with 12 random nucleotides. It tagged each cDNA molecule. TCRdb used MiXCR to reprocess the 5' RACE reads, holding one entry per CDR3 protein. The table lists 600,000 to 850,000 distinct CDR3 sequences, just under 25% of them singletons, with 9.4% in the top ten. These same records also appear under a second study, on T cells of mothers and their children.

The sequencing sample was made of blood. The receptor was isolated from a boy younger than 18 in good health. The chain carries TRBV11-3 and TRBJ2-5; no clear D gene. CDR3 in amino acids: CASSDLQVRETQYF. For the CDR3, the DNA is TGTGCCAGCAGCGACCTCCAGGTTCGGGAGACCCAGTACTTC.